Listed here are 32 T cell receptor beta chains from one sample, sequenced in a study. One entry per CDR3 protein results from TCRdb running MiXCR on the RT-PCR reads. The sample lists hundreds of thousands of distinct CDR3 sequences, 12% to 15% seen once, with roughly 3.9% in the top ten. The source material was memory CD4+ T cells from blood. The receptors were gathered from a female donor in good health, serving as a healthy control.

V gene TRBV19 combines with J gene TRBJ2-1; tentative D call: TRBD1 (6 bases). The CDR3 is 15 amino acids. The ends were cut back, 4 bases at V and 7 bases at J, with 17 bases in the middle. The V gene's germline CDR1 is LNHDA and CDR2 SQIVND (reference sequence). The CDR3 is CASSTYVADRNEQFF. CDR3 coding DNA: TGTGCCAGTAGTACATACGTGGCGGACAGAAATGAGCAGTTCTTC.

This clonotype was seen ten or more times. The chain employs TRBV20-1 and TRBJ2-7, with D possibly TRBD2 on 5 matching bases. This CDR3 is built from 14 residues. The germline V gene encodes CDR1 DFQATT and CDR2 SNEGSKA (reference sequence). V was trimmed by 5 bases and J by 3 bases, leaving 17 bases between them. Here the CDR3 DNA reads TGCAGTGCTTTATCCTTCCGGGGAGACTACGAGCAGTACTTC. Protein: CSALSFRGDYEQYF.

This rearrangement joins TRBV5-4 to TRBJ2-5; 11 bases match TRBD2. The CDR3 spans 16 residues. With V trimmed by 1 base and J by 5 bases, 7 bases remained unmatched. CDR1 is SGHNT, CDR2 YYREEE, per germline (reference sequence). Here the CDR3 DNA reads TGTGCCAGCAGCTTGTCAACTAGCGGGAGCCTCGAGACCCAGTACTTC. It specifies CASSLSTSGSLETQYF. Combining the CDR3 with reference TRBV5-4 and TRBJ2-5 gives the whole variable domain ETGVTQSPTHLIKTRGQQVTLRCSSQSGHNTVSWYQQALGQGPQFIFQYYREEENGRGNFPPRFSGLQFPNYSSELNVNALELDDSALYLCASSLSTSGSLETQYFGPGTRLLVL.

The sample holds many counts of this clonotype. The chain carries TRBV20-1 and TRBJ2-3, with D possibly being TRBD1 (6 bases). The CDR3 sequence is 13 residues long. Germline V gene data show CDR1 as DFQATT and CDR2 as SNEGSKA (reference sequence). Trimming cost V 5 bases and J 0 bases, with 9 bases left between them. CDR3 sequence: CSAGGHSTDTQYF. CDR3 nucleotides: TGCAGTGCTGGGGGACATAGCACAGATACGCAGTATTTT.

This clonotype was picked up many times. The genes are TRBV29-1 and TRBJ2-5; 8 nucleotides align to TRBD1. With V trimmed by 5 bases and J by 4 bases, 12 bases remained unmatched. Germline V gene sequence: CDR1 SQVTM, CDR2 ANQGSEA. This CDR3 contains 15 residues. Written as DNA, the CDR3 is TGCAGCGTTCAAGGTGATTGGCAGGGGGCAGAGACCCAGTACTTC. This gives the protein CSVQGDWQGAETQYF.

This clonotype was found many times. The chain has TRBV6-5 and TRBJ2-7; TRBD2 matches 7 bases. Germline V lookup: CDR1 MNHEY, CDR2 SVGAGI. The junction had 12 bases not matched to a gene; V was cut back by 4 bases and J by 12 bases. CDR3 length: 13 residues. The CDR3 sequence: CASSWVGGRTPYF. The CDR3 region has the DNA TGTGCCAGCAGTTGGGTAGGCGGGAGAACTCCGTACTTC.

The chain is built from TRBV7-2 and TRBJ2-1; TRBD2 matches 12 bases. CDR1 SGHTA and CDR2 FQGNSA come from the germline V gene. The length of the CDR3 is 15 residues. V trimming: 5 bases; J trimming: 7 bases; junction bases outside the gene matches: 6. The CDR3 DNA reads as TGTGCCAGCAGCCATCGGACTAGCGGGGCGAATGAGCAGTTCTTC. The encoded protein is CASSHRTSGANEQFF.

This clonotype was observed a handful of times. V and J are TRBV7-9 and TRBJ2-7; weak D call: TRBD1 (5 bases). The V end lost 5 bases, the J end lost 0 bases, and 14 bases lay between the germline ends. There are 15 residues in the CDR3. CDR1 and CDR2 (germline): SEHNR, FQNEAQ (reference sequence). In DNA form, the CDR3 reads TGTGCCAGCAGCCCAAGGGGTCCGTACTCCTACGAGCAGTACTTC. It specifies CASSPRGPYSYEQYF.

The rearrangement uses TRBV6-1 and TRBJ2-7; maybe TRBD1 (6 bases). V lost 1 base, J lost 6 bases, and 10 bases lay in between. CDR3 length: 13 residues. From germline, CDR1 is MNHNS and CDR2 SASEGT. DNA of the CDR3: TGTGCCAGCAGTGAAGGGACAGTAGGCGAGCAGTACTTC. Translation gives CASSEGTVGEQYF.

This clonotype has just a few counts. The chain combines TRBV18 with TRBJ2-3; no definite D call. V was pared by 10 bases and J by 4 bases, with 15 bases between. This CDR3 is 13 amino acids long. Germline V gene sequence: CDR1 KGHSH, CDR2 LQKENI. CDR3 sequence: CATGLGGADTQYF. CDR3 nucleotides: TGTGCCACCGGCCTGGGCGGCGCAGATACGCAGTATTTT.

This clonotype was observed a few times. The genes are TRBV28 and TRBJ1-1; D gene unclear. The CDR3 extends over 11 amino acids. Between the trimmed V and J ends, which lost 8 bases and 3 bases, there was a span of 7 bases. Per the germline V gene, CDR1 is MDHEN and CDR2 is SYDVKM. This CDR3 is CASRVYTEAFF. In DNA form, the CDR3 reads TGTGCCAGCCGGGTGTACACTGAAGCTTTCTTT.

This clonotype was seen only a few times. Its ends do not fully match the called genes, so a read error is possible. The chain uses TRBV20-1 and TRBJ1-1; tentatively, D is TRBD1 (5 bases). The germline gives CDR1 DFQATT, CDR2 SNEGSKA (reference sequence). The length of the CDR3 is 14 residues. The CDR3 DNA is TGCAGTGGTAGAATCTTGGGGACCGACGTTGAAGCTTTCTTT. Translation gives CSGRILGTDVEAFF.

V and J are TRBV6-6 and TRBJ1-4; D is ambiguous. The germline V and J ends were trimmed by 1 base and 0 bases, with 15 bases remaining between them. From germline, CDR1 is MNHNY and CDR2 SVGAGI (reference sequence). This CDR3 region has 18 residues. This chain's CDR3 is CASSYFSASDATNEKLFF. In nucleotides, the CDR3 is TGTGCCAGCAGTTACTTTTCGGCCAGTGATGCAACTAATGAAAAACTGTTTTTT.

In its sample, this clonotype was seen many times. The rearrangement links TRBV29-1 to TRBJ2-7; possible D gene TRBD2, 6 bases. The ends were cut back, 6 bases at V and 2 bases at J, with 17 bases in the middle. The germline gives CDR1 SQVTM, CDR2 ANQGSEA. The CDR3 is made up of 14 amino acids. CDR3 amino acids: CSVPGGRPPYEQYF. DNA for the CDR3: TGCAGCGTCCCCGGAGGGAGGCCCCCCTACGAGCAGTACTTC.

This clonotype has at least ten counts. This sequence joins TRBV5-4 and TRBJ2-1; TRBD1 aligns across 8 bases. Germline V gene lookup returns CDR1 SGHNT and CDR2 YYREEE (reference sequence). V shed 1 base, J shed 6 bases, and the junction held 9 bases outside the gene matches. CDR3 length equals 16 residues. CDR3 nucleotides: TGTGCCAGCAGCTTGCGTAGGCAGGGGGCGGCCAATGAGCAGTTCTTC. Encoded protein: CASSLRRQGAANEQFF.

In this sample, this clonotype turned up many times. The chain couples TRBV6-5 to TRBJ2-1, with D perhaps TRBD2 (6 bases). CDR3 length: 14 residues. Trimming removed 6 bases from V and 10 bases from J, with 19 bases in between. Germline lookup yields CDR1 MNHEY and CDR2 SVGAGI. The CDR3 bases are TGTGCCAGCAGGACCGGGAGTTTATTGGGGGAGCAGTTCTTC. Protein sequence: CASRTGSLLGEQFF.

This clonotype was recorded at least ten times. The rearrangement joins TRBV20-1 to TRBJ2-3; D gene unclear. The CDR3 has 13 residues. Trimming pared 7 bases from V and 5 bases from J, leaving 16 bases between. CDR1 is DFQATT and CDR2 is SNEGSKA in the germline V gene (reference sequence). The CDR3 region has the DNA TGCAGTGTGGTGAAGGCTCCGATAGATACGCAGTATTTT. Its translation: CSVVKAPIDTQYF.

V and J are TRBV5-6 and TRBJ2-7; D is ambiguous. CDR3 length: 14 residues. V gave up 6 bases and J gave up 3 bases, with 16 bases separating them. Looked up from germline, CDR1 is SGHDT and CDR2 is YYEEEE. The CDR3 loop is CASMTKGPNYEQYF. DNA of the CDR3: TGTGCCAGCATGACAAAGGGTCCGAACTACGAGCAGTACTTC.

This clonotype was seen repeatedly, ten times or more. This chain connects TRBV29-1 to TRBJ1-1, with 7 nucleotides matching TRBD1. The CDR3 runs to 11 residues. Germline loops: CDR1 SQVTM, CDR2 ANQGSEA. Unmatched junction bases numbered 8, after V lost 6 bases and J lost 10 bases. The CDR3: CSVLTGIGAFF. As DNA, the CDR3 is TGCAGCGTACTGACAGGGATCGGAGCTTTCTTT.

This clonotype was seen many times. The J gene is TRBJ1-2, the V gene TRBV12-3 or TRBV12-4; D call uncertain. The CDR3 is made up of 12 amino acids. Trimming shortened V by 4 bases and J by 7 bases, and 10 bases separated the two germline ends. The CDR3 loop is CASSSRVGGYTF. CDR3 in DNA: TGTGCCAGCAGTTCACGGGTCGGTGGCTACACCTTC.

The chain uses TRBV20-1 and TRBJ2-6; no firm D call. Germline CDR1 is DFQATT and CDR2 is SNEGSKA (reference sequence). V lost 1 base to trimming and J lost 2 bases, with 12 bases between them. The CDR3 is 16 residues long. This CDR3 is CSARVRSRPGANVLTF. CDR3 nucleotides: TGCAGTGCTAGAGTGCGATCTCGGCCTGGGGCCAACGTCCTGACTTTC.

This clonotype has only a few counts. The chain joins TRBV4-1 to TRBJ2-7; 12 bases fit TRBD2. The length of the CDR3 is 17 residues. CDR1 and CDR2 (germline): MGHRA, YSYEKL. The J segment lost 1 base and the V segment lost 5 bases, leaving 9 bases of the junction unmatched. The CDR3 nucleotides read TGCGCCAGCAGCGCCCCGGGCACTAGCGGGGGGTCCTACGAGCAGTACTTC. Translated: CASSAPGTSGGSYEQYF.

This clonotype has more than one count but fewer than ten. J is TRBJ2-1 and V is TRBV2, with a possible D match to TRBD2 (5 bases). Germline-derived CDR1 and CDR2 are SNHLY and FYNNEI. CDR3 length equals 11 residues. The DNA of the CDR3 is TGTACGGGGAGCTCCTACAATGAGCAGTTCTTC. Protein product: CTGSSYNEQFF.

The CDR3 nucleotides read TGTGCCAGCAGCCCAGGGGCCACATACCAAGAGACCCAGTACTTC. Translating it yields CASSPGATYQETQYF. V gene TRBV7-9 combines with J gene TRBJ2-5; weak D call: TRBD1 (6 bases). Germline-derived CDR1 and CDR2 are SEHNR and FQNEAQ (reference sequence). V was shortened by 5 bases and J by 0 bases, with 13 bases between the two germline ends. The CDR3 loop spans 15 amino acids.

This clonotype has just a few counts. The CDR3 coding sequence is TGTGCCAGCAGCCAAAGCAGCGGGAGCCCCCCCGGGGAGCAGTACTTC. Translated: CASSQSSGSPPGEQYF. The V gene is TRBV4-2, the J gene TRBJ2-7; 8 positions match TRBD2. The CDR3 is 16 residues long. The germline V gene encodes CDR1 LGHNA and CDR2 YNFKEQ. The J segment lost 7 bases and the V segment lost 2 bases, leaving 13 bases of the junction unmatched.

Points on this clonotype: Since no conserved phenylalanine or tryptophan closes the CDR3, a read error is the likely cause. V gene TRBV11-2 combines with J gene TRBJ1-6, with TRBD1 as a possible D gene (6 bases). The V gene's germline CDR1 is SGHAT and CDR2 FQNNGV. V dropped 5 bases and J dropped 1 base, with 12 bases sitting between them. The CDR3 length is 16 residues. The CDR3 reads CASSPGARSYNSPLHL. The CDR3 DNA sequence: TGTGCCAGCAGCCCAGGGGCACGGTCCTATAATTCACCCCTCCACTTA.

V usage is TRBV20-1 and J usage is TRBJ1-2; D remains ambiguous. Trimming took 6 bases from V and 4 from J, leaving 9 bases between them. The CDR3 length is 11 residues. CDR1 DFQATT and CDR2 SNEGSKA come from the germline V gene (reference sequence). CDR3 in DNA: TGCAGTGCCAGAATCGGCTATGGCTACACCTTC. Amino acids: CSARIGYGYTF.

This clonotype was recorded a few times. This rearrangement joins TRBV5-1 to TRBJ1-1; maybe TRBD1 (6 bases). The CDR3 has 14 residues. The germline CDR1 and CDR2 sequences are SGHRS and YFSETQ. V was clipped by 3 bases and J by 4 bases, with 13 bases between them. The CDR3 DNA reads TGCGCCAGCAGCTCGGGGGCGCTGGGCACTGAAGCTTTCTTT. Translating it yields CASSSGALGTEAFF.

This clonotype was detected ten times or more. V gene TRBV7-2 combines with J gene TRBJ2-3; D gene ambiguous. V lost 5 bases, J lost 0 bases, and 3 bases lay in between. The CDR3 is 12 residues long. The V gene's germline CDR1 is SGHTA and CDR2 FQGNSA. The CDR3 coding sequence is TGTGCCAGCAGCCTTAGCACAGATACGCAGTATTTT. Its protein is CASSLSTDTQYF.

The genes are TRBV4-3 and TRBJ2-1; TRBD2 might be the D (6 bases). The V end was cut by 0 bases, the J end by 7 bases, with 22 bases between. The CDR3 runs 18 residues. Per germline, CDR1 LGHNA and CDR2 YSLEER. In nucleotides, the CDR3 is TGCGCCAGCAGCCAAGATCCACTAGCTTGGTCGACGGAAAATGAGCAGTTCTTC. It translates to CASSQDPLAWSTENEQFF.

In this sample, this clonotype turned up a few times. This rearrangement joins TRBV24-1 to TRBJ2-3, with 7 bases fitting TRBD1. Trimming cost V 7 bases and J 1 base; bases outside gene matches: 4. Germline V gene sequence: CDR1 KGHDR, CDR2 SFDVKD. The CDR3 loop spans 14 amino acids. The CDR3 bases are TGTGCCACCAGAACAGGGGAAGGCACAGATACGCAGTATTTT. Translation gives CATRTGEGTDTQYF.

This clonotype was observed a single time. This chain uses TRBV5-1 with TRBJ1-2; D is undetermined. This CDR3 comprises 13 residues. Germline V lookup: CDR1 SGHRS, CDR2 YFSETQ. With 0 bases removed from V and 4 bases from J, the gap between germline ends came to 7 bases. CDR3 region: CASSLDVAYGYTF. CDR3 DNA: TGCGCCAGCAGCTTGGATGTGGCCTATGGCTACACCTTC.